A selection of T cell receptor beta chains follows, all from one sample in a study of shared clonotypes between healthy human individuals. TCRdb's table, derived via immunoSEQ multiplex PCR, lists solely in-frame clones and lacks some. The table includes 740,000 or so clones, roughly 72% detected once. Sequenced material: memory CD4+ T cells sorted from blood. Receptor source: a woman in her twenties or thirties in good health. Both conserved end residues are part of each CDR3. D genes are given only for firm matches. Size values are once, few and many counts, or a class for expanded clones, and some rows have none.

-,TRBJ2-3,TRBV5-1,-,CASSLLQGSDTQYF,TGCGCCAGCAGCTTGTTACAGGGATCAGATACGCAGTATTTT
few,TRBJ2-7,TRBV6-5,-,CASSPALIGEQYF,TGTGCCAGCAGCCCCGCCTTGATTGGCGAGCAGTACTTC
-,TRBJ1-2,TRBV7-9,-,CASSLERSQGYTF,TGTGCCAGCAGCTTAGAGCGGTCCCAGGGCTACACCTTC
-,TRBJ1-1,TRBV19,TRBD1,CASILGTGVFRVTEAFF,TGTGCCAGTATTCTCGGGACAGGGGTTTTTAGAGTGACTGAAGCTTTCTTT
-,TRBJ1-5,TRBV19,TRBD1,CASSMRTGLSNQPQHF,TGTGCCAGTAGTATGAGGACAGGCCTTAGCAATCAGCCCCAGCATTTT
-,TRBJ2-7,TRBV6-5,-,CASSYGAGLLNYEQYF,TGTGCCAGCAGTTACGGGGCGGGCCTATTAAACTACGAGCAGTACTTC
many,TRBJ1-5,TRBV6-1,TRBD1,CASSEESGGSQPQHF,TGTGCCAGCAGTGAGGAATCAGGGGGCAGTCAGCCCCAGCATTTT
-,TRBJ2-1,TRBV30,TRBD2,CAWSVRLAGSGSYNEQFF,TGTGCCTGGAGTGTACGACTAGCGGGAAGCGGGTCCTACAATGAGCAGTTCTTC
few,TRBJ2-7,TRBV7-9,-,CASSLQGRGYEQYF,TGTGCCAGCAGTCTTCAGGGTCGGGGCTACGAGCAGTACTTC
-,TRBJ1-5,TRBV6-5,-,CASSTHAKPQHF,TGTGCCAGCAGTACCCACGCCAAGCCCCAGCATTTT
-,TRBJ1-5,TRBV6-6,-,CASSPDSNQPQHF,TGTGCCAGCAGTCCTGACAGCAATCAGCCCCAGCATTTT
-,TRBJ1-2,TRBV10-2,-,CATGQGRANYGYTF,TGCGCCACCGGGCAGGGGAGGGCGAACTATGGCTACACCTTC
-,TRBJ2-6,TRBV19,-,CASSQSLAGYFSGANVLTF,TGTGCCAGTAGCCAATCCCTAGCAGGATACTTCTCTGGGGCCAACGTCCTGACTTTC
-,TRBJ2-7,TRBV10-3,TRBD1,CAIRGQGLDEQYF,TGTGCCATCAGAGGACAGGGATTGGACGAGCAGTACTTC
-,TRBJ2-1,TRBV5-1,-,CASSLGLYNEQFF,TGCGCCAGCAGCTTGGGACTCTACAATGAGCAGTTCTTC
-,TRBJ1-5,TRBV6-1,-,CASSEWLTASRSNQPQHF,TGTGCCAGCAGTGAATGGCTGACAGCTTCCCGTAGCAATCAGCCCCAGCATTTT
many,TRBJ1-4,TRBV2,-,CASGEGTANEKLFF,TGTGCCAGCGGAGAAGGGACCGCTAATGAAAAACTGTTTTTT
few,TRBJ1-2,TRBV18,-,CASSPAQPTNYGYTF,TGTGCCAGCTCACCAGCACAGCCTACTAACTATGGCTACACCTTC
-,TRBJ1-3,TRBV4-1,-,CASSVERRGMGGNTIYF,TGCGCCAGCAGCGTCGAACGTAGGGGAATGGGGGGAAACACCATATATTTT
few,TRBJ1-1,TRBV11-2,-,CASSLEGSSGGTEAFF,TGTGCCAGCAGCTTAGAAGGGTCCTCGGGAGGCACTGAAGCTTTCTTT
-,TRBJ2-1,TRBV7-7,TRBD2,CASSLTSGGNEQFF,TGTGCCAGCAGCTTAACTAGCGGGGGGAATGAGCAGTTCTTC
-,TRBJ2-3,TRBV7-3,-,CASSPLGTDTQYF,TGTGCCAGCAGCCCACTTGGCACAGATACGCAGTATTTT
once,TRBJ2-3,TRBV9,-,CASTPWDTITDTQYF,TGTGCCAGCACGCCCTGGGACACTATCACAGATACGCAGTATTTT
-,TRBJ2-3,TRBV7-2,TRBD2,CASSQDLTSGGTDTQYF,TGTGCCAGCAGCCAAGACCTAACTAGCGGTGGGACAGATACGCAGTATTTT
-,TRBJ2-7,TRBV30,-,CAWNLQGAYEQYF,TGTGCCTGGAACCTACAGGGTGCCTACGAGCAGTACTTC
-,TRBJ1-3,TRBV4-1,-,CASSQGRAPGNTIYF,TGCGCCAGCAGCCAAGGCAGGGCCCCTGGAAACACCATATATTTT
-,TRBJ2-7,TRBV4-1,-,CASSPTGHSYEQYF,TGCGCCAGCAGCCCGACAGGCCACTCCTACGAGCAGTACTTC
-,TRBJ2-6,TRBV23-1,TRBD1,CASSPPTGGDGANVLTF,TGCGCCAGCAGTCCCCCCACAGGGGGAGACGGGGCCAACGTCCTGACTTTC
-,TRBJ2-7,TRBV7-2,-,CASSLGAARSYEQYF,TGTGCCAGCAGCTTAGGTGCAGCGCGATCCTACGAGCAGTACTTC
-,TRBJ2-7,TRBV19,-,CASSIGTASYEQYF,TGTGCCAGTAGTATAGGGACAGCCTCCTACGAGCAGTACTTC
-,TRBJ2-7,TRBV27,TRBD2,CASTPGLGAGGSYEQYF,TGTGCCAGCACCCCCGGGCTGGGGGCGGGAGGGTCGTACGAGCAGTACTTC
few,TRBJ2-2,TRBV7-9,-,CASRGRTSNTGELFF,TGTGCCAGCAGAGGCAGGACTTCGAACACCGGGGAGCTGTTTTTT
many,TRBJ1-2,TRBV18,-,CASSPGTHYGYTF,TGTGCCAGCTCTCCAGGGACTCACTATGGCTACACCTTC
-,TRBJ2-7,TRBV7-2,TRBD2,CASSLHPAGAAEQYF,TGTGCCAGCAGCTTACATCCAGCGGGAGCAGCCGAGCAGTACTTC
-,TRBJ2-7,TRBV11-2,-,CASRNWGRSSYEQYF,TGTGCCAGCCGTAACTGGGGCCGAAGCTCCTACGAGCAGTACTTC
-,TRBJ1-1,TRBV19,-,CASSPPPARVGTEAFF,TGTGCCAGTAGCCCCCCCCCGGCCAGGGTGGGAACTGAAGCTTTCTTT
-,TRBJ2-7,TRBV2,-,CASSAGSVTYEQYF,TGTGCCAGCAGCGCCGGGTCAGTAACCTACGAGCAGTACTTC
-,TRBJ2-1,TRBV28,TRBD2,CASSVLSGDLNEQFF,TGTGCCAGCAGTGTACTTAGCGGGGACCTCAATGAGCAGTTCTTC
-,TRBJ1-1,TRBV7-9,-,CASSLADVAFF,TGTGCCAGCAGCTTAGCGGATGTAGCTTTCTTT